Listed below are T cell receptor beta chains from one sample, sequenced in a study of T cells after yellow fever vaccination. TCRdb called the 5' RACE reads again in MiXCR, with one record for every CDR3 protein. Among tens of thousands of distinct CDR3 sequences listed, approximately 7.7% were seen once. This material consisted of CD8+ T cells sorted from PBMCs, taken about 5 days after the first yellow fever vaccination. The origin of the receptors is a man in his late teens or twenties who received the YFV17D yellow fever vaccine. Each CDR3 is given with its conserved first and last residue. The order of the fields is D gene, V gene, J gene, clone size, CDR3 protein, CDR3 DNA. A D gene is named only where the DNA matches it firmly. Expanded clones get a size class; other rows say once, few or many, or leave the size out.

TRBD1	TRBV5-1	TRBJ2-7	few	CASSSAGGGYEQYF	TGCGCCAGCAGCTCCGCAGGGGGCGGTTACGAGCAGTACTTC
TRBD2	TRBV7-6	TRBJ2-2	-	CASSFSGGINTGELFF	TGTGCCAGCAGCTTCTCGGGGGGAATAAACACCGGGGAGCTGTTTTTT
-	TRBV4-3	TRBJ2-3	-	CASSQEGETELTDTQYF	TGCGCCAGCAGCCAAGAGGGCGAGACAGAGCTCACAGATACGCAGTATTTT
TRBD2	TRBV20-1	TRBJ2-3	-	CSARDRTSRTDTQYF	TGCAGTGCTAGAGACAGGACTAGCAGGACAGATACGCAGTATTTT
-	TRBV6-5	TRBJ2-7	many	CASSPRGYSYEQYF	TGTGCCAGCAGCCCACGGGGCTACTCCTACGAGCAGTACTTC
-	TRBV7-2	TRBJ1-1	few	CASSQLDGYTEAFF	TGTGCCAGCAGTCAGCTGGATGGGTATACTGAAGCTTTCTTT
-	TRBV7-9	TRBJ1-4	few	CASSLEVNEKLFF	TGTGCCAGCAGCTTAGAAGTTAATGAAAAACTGTTTTTT
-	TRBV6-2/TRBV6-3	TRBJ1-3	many	CASSDDSKYGNTIYF	TGTGCCAGCAGCGACGACAGCAAATACGGAAACACCATATATTTT
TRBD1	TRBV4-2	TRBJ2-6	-	CASSVVPGQASRSGANVLTF	TGTGCCAGCAGCGTCGTCCCGGGACAGGCTTCAAGGTCTGGGGCCAACGTCCTGACTTTC
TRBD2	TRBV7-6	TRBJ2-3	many	CASSLAATSGTDTQYF	TGTGCCAGCAGCTTAGCAGCGACTAGCGGCACAGATACGCAGTATTTT
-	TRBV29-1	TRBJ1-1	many	CSGGHASLSFF	TGCAGCGGTGGACACGCCTCGTTGTCTTTCTTT
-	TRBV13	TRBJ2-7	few	CASSLGTPGEQYF	TGTGCCAGCAGCCTCGGGACCCCCGGGGAGCAGTACTTC
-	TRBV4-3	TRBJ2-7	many	CASSQAPGVEQYF	TGCGCCAGCAGCCAAGCCCCGGGGGTCGAGCAGTACTTC
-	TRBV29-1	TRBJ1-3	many	CSVWGSGNTIYF	TGCAGCGTCTGGGGGTCTGGAAACACCATATATTTT
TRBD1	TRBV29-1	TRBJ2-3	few	CSVDDRGETDTQYF	TGCAGCGTTGACGACAGGGGCGAGACAGATACGCAGTATTTT
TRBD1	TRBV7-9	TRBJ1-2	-	CASSPGQGDNGYTF	TGTGCCAGCAGCCCCGGACAGGGGGATAATGGCTACACCTTC
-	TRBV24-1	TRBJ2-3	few	CATSDSQRGADTQYF	TGTGCCACCAGTGATTCCCAGCGAGGGGCCGATACGCAGTATTTT
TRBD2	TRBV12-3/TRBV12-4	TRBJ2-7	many	CASSLTSGSYEQYF	TGTGCCAGCAGCCTGACTAGCGGGTCCTACGAGCAGTACTTC
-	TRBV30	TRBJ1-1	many	CAWSPGGTTEAFF	TGTGCCTGGAGCCCCGGGGGGACCACTGAAGCTTTCTTT
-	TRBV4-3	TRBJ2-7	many	CASSQEPGSYEQYF	TGCGCCAGCAGCCAAGAACCAGGGTCCTACGAGCAGTACTTC
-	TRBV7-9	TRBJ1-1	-	CASSLTTGITEAFF	TGTGCCAGCAGCTTGACCACAGGGATTACTGAAGCTTTCTTT
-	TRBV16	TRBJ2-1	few	CASSPPRGSSYNEQFF	TGTGCCAGCAGCCCCCCCCGGGGGAGCTCCTACAATGAGCAGTTCTTC
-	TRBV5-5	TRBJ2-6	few	CASSSVGRRGVPGANVLTF	TGTGCCAGCAGCTCGGTCGGCAGAAGGGGGGTCCCTGGGGCCAACGTCCTGACTTTC
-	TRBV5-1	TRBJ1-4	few	CASSPGTESEKLFF	TGCGCCAGCAGCCCCGGGACGGAGAGTGAAAAACTGTTTTTT
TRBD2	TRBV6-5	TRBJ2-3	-	CASSYFLTSVADTQYF	TGTGCCAGCAGTTACTTCTTGACTAGCGTCGCAGATACGCAGTATTTT
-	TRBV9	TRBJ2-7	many	CASSVEDRAPSYEQYF	TGTGCCAGCAGCGTAGAGGACAGAGCCCCTTCCTACGAGCAGTACTTC
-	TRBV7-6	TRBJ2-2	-	CASSSSLTPGELFF	TGTGCCAGCAGCTCGAGCCTGACCCCCGGGGAGCTGTTTTTT
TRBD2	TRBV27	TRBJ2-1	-	CASSALAGGGNEQFF	TGTGCCAGCTCGGCCCTGGCGGGGGGTGGTAATGAGCAGTTCTTC
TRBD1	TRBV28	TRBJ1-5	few	CASRATGWPGNQPQHF	TGTGCCAGCAGGGCGACAGGGTGGCCTGGGAATCAGCCCCAGCATTTT
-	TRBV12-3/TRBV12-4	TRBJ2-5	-	CASRWDGAGETQYF	TGTGCCAGCAGATGGGACGGGGCAGGAGAGACCCAGTACTTC
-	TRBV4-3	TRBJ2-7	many	CASSQDTGETYEQYF	TGCGCCAGCAGCCAAGATACAGGAGAAACCTACGAGCAGTACTTC
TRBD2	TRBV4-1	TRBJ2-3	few	CASSQAPAGGTDTQYF	TGCGCCAGCAGCCAAGCTCCCGCGGGGGGAACAGATACGCAGTATTTT
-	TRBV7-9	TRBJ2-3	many	CASSLVSDTQYF	TGCGCCAGCAGCTTGGTTTCAGATACGCAGTATTTT